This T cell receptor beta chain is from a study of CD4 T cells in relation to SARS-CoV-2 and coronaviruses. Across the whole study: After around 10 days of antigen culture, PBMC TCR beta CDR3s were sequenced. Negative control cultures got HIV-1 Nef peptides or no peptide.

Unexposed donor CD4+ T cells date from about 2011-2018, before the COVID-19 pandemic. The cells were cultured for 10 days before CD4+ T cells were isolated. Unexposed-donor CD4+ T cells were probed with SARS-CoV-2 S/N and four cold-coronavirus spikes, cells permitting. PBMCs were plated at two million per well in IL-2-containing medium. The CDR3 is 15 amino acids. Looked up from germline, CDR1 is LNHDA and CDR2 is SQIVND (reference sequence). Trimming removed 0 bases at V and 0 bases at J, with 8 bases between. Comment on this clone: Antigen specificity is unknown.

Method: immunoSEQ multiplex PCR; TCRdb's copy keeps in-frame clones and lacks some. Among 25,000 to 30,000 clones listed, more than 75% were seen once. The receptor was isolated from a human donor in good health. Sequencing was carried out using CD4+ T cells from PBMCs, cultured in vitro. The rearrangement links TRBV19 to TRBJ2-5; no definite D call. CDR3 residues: CASSIDHRYQETQYF. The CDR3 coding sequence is TGTGCCAGTAGTATAGATCATCGGTACCAAGAGACCCAGTACTTC. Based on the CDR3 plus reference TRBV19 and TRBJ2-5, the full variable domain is DGGITQSPKYLFRKEGQNVTLSCEQNLNHDAMYWYRQDPGQGLRLIYYSQIVNDFQKGDIAEGYSVSREKKESFPLTVTSAQKNPTAFYLCASSIDHRYQETQYFGPGTRLLVL.